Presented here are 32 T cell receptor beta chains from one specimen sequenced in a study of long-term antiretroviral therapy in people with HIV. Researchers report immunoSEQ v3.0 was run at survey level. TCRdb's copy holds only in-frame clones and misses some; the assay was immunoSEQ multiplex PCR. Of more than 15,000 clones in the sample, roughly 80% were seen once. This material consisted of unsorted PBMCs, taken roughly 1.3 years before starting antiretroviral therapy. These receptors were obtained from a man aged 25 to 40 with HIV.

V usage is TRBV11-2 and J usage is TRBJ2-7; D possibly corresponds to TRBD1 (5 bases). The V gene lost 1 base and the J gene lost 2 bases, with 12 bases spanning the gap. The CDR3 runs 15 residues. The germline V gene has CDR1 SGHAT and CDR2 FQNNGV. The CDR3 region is CASSLGEGAPYEQYF. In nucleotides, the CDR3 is TGTGCCAGCAGCTTAGGGGAAGGGGCCCCCTACGAGCAGTACTTC.

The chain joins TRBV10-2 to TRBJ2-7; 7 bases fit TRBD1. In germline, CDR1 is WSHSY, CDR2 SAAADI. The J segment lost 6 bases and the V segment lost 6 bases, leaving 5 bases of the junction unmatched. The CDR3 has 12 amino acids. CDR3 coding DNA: TGCGCCAGCAGGGCATACAGGGGCGAGCAGTACTTC. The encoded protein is CASRAYRGEQYF.

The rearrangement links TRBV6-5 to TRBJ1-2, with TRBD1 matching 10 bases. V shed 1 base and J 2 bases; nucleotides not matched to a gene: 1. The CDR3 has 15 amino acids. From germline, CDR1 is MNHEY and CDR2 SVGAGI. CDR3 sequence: CASSYWGQGNYGYTF. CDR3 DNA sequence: TGTGCCAGCAGTTACTGGGGACAGGGGAACTATGGCTACACCTTC.

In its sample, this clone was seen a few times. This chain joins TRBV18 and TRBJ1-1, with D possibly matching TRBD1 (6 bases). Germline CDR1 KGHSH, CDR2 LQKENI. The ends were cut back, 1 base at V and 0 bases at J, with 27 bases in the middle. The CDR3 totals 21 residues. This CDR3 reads CASSPLPTGGAGSKMNTEAFF. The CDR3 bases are TGTGCCAGCTCACCACTACCCACGGGGGGGGCAGGGAGTAAGATGAACACTGAAGCTTTCTTT. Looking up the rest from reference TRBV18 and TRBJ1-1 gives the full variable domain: NAGVMQNPRHLVRRRGQEARLRCSPMKGHSHVYWYRQLPEEGLKFMVYLQKENIIDESGMPKERFSAEFPKEGPSILRIQQVVRGDSAAYFCASSPLPTGGAGSKMNTEAFFGQGTRLTVV.

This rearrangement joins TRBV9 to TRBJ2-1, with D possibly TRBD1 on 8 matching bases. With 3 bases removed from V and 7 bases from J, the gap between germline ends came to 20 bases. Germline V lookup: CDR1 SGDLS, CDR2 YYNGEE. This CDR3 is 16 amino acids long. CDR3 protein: CASSDQGAGVGNEQFF. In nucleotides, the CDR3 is TGTGCCAGCAGCGACCAGGGGGCGGGAGTCGGTAATGAGCAGTTCTTC.

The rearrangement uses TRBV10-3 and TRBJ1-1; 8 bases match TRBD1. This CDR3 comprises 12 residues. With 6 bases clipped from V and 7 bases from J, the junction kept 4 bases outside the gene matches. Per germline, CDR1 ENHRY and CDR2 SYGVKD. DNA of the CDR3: TGTGCCATCAGGGCTGACAGGGGTGAAGCTTTCTTT. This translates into CAIRADRGEAFF.

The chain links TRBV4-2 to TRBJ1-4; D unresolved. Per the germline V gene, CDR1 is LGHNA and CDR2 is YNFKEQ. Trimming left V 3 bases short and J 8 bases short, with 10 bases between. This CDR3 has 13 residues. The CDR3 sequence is CASSQALQEKLFF. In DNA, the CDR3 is TGTGCCAGCAGCCAGGCCCTACAGGAAAAACTGTTTTTT.

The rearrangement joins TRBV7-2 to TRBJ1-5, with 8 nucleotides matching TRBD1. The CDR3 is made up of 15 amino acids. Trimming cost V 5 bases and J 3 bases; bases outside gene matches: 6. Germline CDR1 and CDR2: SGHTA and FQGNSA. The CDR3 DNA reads TGTGCCAGCAGCACAGGGGGACAGTCCAATCAGCCCCAGCATTTT. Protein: CASSTGGQSNQPQHF.

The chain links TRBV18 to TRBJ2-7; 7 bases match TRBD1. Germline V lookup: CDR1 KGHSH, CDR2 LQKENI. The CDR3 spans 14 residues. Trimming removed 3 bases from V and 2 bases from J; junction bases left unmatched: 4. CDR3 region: CASSPIGGPYEQYF. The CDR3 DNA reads TGTGCCAGCTCACCTATAGGGGGCCCCTACGAGCAGTACTTC.

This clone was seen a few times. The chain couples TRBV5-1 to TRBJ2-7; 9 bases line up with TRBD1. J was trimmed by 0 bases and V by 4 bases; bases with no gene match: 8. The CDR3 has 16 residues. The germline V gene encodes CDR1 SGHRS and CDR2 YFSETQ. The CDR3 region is CASSEGQGFDSYEQYF. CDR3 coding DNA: TGCGCCAGCAGCGAAGGACAGGGGTTTGACTCCTACGAGCAGTACTTC.

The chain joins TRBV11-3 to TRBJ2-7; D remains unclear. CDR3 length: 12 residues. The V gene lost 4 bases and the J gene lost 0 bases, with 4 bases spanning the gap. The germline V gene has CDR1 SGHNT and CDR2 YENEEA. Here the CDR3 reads CASSSNSYEQYF. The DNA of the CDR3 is TGTGCCAGCAGCTCGAACTCCTACGAGCAGTACTTC.

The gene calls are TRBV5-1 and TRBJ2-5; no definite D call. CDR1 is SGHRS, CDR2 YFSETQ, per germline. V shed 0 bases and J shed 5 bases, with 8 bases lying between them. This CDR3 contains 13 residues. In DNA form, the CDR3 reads TGCGCCAGCAGCTTGGGACGGGCGGAGACCCAGTACTTC. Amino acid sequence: CASSLGRAETQYF.

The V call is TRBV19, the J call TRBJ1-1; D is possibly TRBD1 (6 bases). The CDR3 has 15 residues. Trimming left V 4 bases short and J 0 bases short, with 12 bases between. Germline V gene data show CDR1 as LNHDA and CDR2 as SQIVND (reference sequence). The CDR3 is CASSRGLTMNTEAFF. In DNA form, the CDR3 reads TGTGCCAGTAGTAGGGGGCTCACCATGAACACTGAAGCTTTCTTT.

As DNA, the CDR3 is TGTGCCAGCAGGGGCCCGGGGGCGAATCAGCCCCAGCATTTT. This sequence encodes CASRGPGANQPQHF. The chain joins TRBV28 to TRBJ1-5; TRBD1 might be the D (6 bases). The CDR3 spans 14 residues. The V end was cut by 6 bases, the J end by 4 bases, with 13 bases between. Germline lookup yields CDR1 MDHEN and CDR2 SYDVKM.

The CDR3 bases are TGCGCCAGCAGTGACAGACAGAACAATCAGCCCCAGCATTTT. Amino acids: CASSDRQNNQPQHF. The J gene is TRBJ1-5, the V gene TRBV10-1; D possibly corresponds to TRBD1 (5 bases). CDR3 length equals 14 residues. V dropped 3 bases and J dropped 3 bases, with 9 bases sitting between them. Germline V gives CDR1 WNHNN, CDR2 SYGVQD (reference sequence).

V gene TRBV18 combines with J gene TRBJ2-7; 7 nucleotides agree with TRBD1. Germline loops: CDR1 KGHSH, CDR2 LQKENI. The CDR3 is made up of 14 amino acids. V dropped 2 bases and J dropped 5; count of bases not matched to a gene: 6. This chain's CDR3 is CASSPLGGADEQYF. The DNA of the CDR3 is TGTGCCAGCTCACCATTAGGGGGCGCGGACGAGCAGTACTTC.

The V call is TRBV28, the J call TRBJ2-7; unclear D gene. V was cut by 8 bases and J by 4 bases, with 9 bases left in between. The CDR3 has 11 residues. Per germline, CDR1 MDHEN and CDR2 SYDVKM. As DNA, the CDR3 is TGTGCCAGCCTCGGCCGGTACGAGCAGTACTTC. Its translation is CASLGRYEQYF.

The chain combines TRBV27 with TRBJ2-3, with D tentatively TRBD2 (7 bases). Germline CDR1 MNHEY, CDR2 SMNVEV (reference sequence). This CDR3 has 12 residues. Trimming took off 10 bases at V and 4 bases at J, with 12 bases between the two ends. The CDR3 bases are TGTGCCACCTACGGGGGGCCAGATACGCAGTATTTT. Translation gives CATYGGPDTQYF.

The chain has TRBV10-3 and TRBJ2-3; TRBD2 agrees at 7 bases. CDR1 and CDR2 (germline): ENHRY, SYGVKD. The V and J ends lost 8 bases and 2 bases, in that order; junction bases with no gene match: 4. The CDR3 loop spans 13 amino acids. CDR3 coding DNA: TGTGCCATCCACCGGGACTACACAGATACGCAGTATTTT. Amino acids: CAIHRDYTDTQYF.

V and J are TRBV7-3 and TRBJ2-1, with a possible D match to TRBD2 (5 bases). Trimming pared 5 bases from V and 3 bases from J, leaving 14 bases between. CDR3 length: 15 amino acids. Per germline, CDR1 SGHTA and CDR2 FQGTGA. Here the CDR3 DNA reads TGTGCCAGCAGCGTCTTACCAAGCGGCTACAATGAGCAGTTCTTC. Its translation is CASSVLPSGYNEQFF. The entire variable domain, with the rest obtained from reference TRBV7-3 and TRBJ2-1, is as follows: GAGVSQTPSNKVTEKGKYVELRCDPISGHTALYWYRQSLGQGPEFLIYFQGTGAADDSGLPNDRFFAVRPEGSVSTLKIQRTERGDSAVYLCASSVLPSGYNEQFFGPGTRLTVL.

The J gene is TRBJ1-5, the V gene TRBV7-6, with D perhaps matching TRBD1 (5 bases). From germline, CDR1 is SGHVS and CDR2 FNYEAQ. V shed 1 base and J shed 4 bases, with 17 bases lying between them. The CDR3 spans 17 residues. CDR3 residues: CASSLGASTVPNQPQHF. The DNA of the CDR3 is TGTGCCAGCAGCTTAGGAGCGTCGACAGTGCCGAATCAGCCCCAGCATTTT.

As DNA, the CDR3 is TGTGCCAGCAGTTACAACCAGAAAGATACGCAGTATTTT. Amino acid sequence: CASSYNQKDTQYF. V usage is TRBV6-5 and J usage is TRBJ2-3; D unresolved. Germline CDR1 is MNHEY and CDR2 is SVGAGI. Between the trimmed V and J ends, which lost 2 bases and 5 bases, there was a span of 8 bases. CDR3 length equals 13 residues.

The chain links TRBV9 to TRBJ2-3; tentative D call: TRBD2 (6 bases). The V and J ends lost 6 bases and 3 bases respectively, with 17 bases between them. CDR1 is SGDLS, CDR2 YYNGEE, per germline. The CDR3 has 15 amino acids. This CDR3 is CASNKGGPVTDTQYF. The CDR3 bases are TGTGCCAGCAATAAAGGAGGGCCAGTAACAGATACGCAGTATTTT.

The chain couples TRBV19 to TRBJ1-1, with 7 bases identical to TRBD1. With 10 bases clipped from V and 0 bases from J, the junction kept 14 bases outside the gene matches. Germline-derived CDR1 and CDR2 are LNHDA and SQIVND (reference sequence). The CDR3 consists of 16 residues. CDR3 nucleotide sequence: TGTGCCATTCGACTTTCGGCAGGGGGTATGAACACTGAAGCTTTCTTT. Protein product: CAIRLSAGGMNTEAFF.

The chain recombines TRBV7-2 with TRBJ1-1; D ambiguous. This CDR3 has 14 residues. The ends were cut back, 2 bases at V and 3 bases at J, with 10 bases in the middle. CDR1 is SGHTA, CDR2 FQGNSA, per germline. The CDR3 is CASSLISRDTEAFF. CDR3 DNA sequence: TGTGCCAGCAGCTTAATCTCGAGGGACACTGAAGCTTTCTTT.

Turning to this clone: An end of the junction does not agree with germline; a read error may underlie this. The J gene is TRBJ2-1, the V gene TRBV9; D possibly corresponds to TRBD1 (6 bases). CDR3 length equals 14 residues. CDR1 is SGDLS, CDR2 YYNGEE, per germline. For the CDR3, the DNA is TGTGCCAGCAGCCCCTACAGGGTTGGCAATCAGCAGTTCTTC. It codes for CASSPYRVGNQQFF. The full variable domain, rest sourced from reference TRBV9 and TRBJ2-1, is DSGVTQTPKHLITATGQRVTLRCSPRSGDLSVYWYQQSLDQGLQFLIQYYNGEERAKGNILERFSAQQFPDLHSELNLSSLELGDSALYFCASSPYRVGNQQFFGPGTRLTVL.

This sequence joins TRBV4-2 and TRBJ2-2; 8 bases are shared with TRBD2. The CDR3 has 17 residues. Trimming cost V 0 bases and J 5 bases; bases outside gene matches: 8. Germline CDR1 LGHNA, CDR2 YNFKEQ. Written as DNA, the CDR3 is TGTGCCAGCAGCCAAGAACTAAGCGGGAGTGGGACCGGGGAGCTGTTTTTT. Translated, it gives CASSQELSGSGTGELFF.

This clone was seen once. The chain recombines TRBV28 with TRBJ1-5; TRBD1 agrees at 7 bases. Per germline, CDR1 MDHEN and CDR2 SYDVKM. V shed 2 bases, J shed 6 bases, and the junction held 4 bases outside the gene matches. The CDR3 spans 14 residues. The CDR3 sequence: CASSLRDRVQPQHF. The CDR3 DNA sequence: TGTGCCAGCAGTTTAAGGGACAGAGTTCAGCCCCAGCATTTT. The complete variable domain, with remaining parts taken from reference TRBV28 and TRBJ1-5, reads DVKVTQSSRYLVKRTGEKVFLECVQDMDHENMFWYRQDPGLGLRLIYFSYDVKMKEKGDIPEGYSVSREKKERFSLILESASTNQTSMYLCASSLRDRVQPQHFGDGTRLSIL.

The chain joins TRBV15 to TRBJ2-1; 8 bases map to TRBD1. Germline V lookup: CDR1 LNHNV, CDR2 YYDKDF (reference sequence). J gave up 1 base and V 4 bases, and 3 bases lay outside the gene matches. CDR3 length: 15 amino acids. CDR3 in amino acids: CATSMNRGSYNEQFF. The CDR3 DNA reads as TGTGCCACCAGCATGAACAGGGGGTCCTACAATGAGCAGTTCTTC.

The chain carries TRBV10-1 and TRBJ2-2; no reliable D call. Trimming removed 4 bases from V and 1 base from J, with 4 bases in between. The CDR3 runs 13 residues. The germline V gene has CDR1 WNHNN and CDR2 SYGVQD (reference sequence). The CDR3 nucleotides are TGCGCCAGCAGTGGACTGAACACCGGGGAGCTGTTTTTT. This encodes CASSGLNTGELFF.

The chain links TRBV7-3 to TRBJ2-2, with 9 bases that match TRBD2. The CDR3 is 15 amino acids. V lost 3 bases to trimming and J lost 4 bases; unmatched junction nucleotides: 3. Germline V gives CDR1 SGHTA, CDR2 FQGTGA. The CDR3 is CASSFGGGGTGELFF. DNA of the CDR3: TGTGCCAGCAGCTTCGGCGGGGGGGGCACCGGGGAGCTGTTTTTT.

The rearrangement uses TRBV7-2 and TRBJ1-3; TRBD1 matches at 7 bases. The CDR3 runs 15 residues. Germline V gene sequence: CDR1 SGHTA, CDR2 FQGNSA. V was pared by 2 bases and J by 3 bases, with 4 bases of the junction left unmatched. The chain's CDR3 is CASSLSGGFGNTIYF. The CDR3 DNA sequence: TGTGCCAGCAGCTTATCAGGGGGGTTTGGAAACACCATATATTTT.